The 10 T cell receptor beta chains below all came from one sample that was sequenced in a study of regulatory T cells in long-lasting Graves disease. Both iRepertoire HTBI primers and Arm-PCR of CDR3 regions were used to build the TCR beta libraries. TCRdb re-analysed the multiplex PCR reads in MiXCR, keeping a single row per CDR3 protein. The sample lists 550,000 to 600,000 distinct CDR3 sequences; 15% to 20% were seen once. Time point reported: newly diagnosed GD, antithyroid drugs for less than 3 months. PBMC-extracted RNA yielded the TCR library. The sample also formed part of further work on T cells in Graves' hyperthyroidism and ophthalmopathy.

The sequenced sample was peripheral blood mononuclear cells (PBMCs), obtained at new diagnosis, from a patient treated with antithyroid drugs. Source of these receptors: a man aged 18 to 29 with Graves disease.

This clonotype was recorded many times. The genes are TRBV28 and TRBJ2-7, with a tentative D call TRBD2 (9 bases). Germline loops: CDR1 MDHEN, CDR2 SYDVKM. This CDR3 has 15 residues. The ends were cut back, 6 bases at V and 3 bases at J, with 18 bases in the middle. Here the CDR3 DNA reads TGTGCCAGCAGGCGGGAGGGACAGGTGATCTACGAGCAGTACTTC. Translating it yields CASRREGQVIYEQYF.

The rearrangement joins TRBV4-1 to TRBJ1-5; D is possibly TRBD1 (5 bases). Trimming took 0 bases from V and 4 from J, leaving 13 bases between them. CDR3 size: 16 residues. Germline assignment: CDR1 MGHRA and CDR2 YSYEKL. The CDR3 loop is CASSQEASWGNQPQHF. CDR3 nucleotides: TGCGCCAGCAGCCAAGAAGCCAGTTGGGGGAATCAGCCCCAGCATTTT.

This clonotype was counted many times. The chain is built from TRBV12-3 or TRBV12-4 and TRBJ2-3; D gene ambiguous. The CDR3 covers 16 residues. Trimming pared 1 base from V and 0 bases from J, leaving 11 bases between. Here the CDR3 reads CASSLEVTASTDTQYF. CDR3 coding DNA: TGTGCCAGCAGTTTAGAAGTCACGGCTAGCACAGATACGCAGTATTTT.

V and J are TRBV4-1 and TRBJ1-1, with D maybe TRBD1 (5 bases). Trimming left V 2 bases short and J 1 base short, with 11 bases between. CDR1 and CDR2 (germline): MGHRA, YSYEKL. This CDR3 comprises 15 residues. In DNA form, the CDR3 reads TGCGCCAGCAGCCAATTAGCAGGGTCGAACACTGAAGCTTTCTTT. Translated, it gives CASSQLAGSNTEAFF.

In this sample, this clonotype turned up many times. The chain combines TRBV12-3 or TRBV12-4 with TRBJ2-3; TRBD2 is a possible D gene (5 bases). Trimming took 6 bases from V and 1 from J, leaving 11 bases between them. The CDR3 has 14 amino acids. The DNA for the CDR3 is TGTGCCAGCAGCTTCGGTAGCGGCACAGATACGCAGTATTTT. As protein: CASSFGSGTDTQYF.

The rearrangement joins TRBV11-3 to TRBJ2-3; TRBD2 agrees at 8 bases. The CDR3 consists of 15 residues. Germline-derived CDR1 and CDR2 are SGHNT and YENEEA. V shed 5 bases and J 2 bases; nucleotides not matched to a gene: 6. CDR3 DNA: TGTGCCAGCAGCCCCAATAGCGGGGCCACAGATACGCAGTATTTT. It codes for CASSPNSGATDTQYF.

There are many counts of this clonotype. The chain uses TRBV20-1 and TRBJ2-3; TRBD2 matches at 7 bases. The CDR3 runs 16 residues. With V trimmed by 6 bases and J by 2 bases, 14 bases remained unmatched. CDR1 and CDR2 (germline): DFQATT, SNEGSKA (reference sequence). The CDR3 sequence is CSAEGRGRVDTDTQYF. DNA of the CDR3: TGCAGTGCCGAGGGCCGAGGGAGGGTTGACACAGATACGCAGTATTTT.

The chain joins TRBV9 to TRBJ1-1, with D possibly being TRBD1 (6 bases). Germline V CDR1 and CDR2: SGDLS, YYNGEE. The CDR3 totals 16 residues. Deletions cut 0 bases from V and 1 base from J, with 13 bases between. The CDR3 bases are TGTGCCAGCAGCGTAGTAGATGGGGGCGCGAACACTGAAGCTTTCTTT. This gives the protein CASSVVDGGANTEAFF.

The rearrangement joins TRBV28 to TRBJ2-2; D is unclear. Trimming took off 3 bases at V and 6 bases at J, with 14 bases between the two ends. Germline assignment: CDR1 MDHEN and CDR2 SYDVKM. CDR3 length equals 15 residues. The CDR3 coding sequence is TGTGCCAGCAGTTTTCTTCTCCAGGCCGCCGGGGAGCTGTTTTTT. It translates to CASSFLLQAAGELFF.

In its sample, this clonotype was seen a few times. This sequence joins TRBV6-2 or TRBV6-3 and TRBJ1-5, with 8 bases aligning to TRBD1. This CDR3 region has 15 residues. The germline gives CDR1 MNHEY, CDR2 SVGEGT. J lost 9 bases, V lost 5 bases, and 12 bases had no gene match. In DNA form, the CDR3 reads TGTGCCAGCAGTGAAGCAGGCCAGGGGGCTGGGCCCCAGCATTTT. This translates into CASSEAGQGAGPQHF.